The T cell receptor beta chain described here comes from a study of T cells expressing NK-cell markers. The germline V gene has CDR1 LGHNA and CDR2 YSLEER. The CDR3 is made up of 15 amino acids. Reprocessing the 5' RACE reads, TCRdb reports a single entry for every CDR3 protein and omits DNA. Recorded for this sample: roughly 430,000 distinct CDR3 sequences. The specimen was blood T cells: a sorted CD56 or NKG2C T cell subset, CD4+ or CD8+ T cells, or bulk PBMC T cells (not recorded which). V is TRBV4-3 and J is TRBJ2-7; TCRdb's assignment of TRBD1 cannot be checked, as there is no DNA. The TCR comes from a woman between 18 and 70 years old in good health. CDR3 sequence reads: CASSRRDSGGYEQYF.